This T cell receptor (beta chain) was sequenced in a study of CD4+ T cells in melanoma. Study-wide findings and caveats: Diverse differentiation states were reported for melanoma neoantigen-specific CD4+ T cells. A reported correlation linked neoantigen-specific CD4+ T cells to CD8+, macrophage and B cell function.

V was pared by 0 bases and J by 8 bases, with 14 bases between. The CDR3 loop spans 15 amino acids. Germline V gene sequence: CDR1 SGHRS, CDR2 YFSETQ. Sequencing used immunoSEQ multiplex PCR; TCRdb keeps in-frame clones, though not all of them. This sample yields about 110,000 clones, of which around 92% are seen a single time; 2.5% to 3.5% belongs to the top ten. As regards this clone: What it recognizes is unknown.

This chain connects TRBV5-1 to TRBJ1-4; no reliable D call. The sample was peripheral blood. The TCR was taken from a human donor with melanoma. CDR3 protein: CASSLDRRGGEKLFF. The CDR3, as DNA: TGCGCCAGCAGCTTGGACCGGCGGGGTGGGGAAAAACTGTTTTTT.